This TCR beta chain was sequenced in a study of cytomegalovirus exposure and HLA in healthy donors. The study, taken as a whole, reports: V- and J-gene trimming in TCR beta was tied to a missense DCLRE1C variant by an analysis performed later. Usually a TCR sequence was rare, but some public TCRs were found in many donors.

Vbeta (60) and Jbeta (13) primers were used in the PCR. The method was immunoSEQ multiplex PCR; TCRdb's version includes in-frame clones alone and lacks a portion of them. This repertoire comprises 35,000 to 50,000 clones; its ten largest clones make up more than 8%. Per germline, CDR1 SEHNR and CDR2 FQNEAQ (reference sequence). The CDR3 sequence is 15 residues long. The ends lost 10 bases at V and 9 bases at J; junction bases unmatched: 12. As regards this clone: Antigen: not known.

V gene TRBV7-9 combines with J gene TRBJ2-1; 13 bases map to TRBD2. Sequencing was done on a sample of PBMCs. This clonotype was obtained from a male donor in good health and CMV-seronegative. The CDR3 is CATSLAGGLSFEQFF. CDR3 nucleotides: TGTGCCACCTCACTAGCGGGAGGGCTTTCTTTTGAGCAGTTCTTC.